Each of the 14 T cell receptor beta chains below was sequenced from the same sample in a study of blood T cells in healthy people across ages. PCR was performed a second time for about 6 to 12 cycles using a sample-barcoded 5' primer and a J-beta primer mix. TCRdb redid the calling of the 5' RACE reads with MiXCR, one entry per CDR3 protein. The sample carries roughly 640,000 distinct CDR3 sequences, about 30% recorded once. Sequenced sample: blood. The source of these receptors is a woman at least 80 years old in good health.

This clonotype was seen at least ten times. This chain uses TRBV6-1 with TRBJ2-5, with D perhaps being TRBD1 or TRBD2 (5 bases each). The CDR3 totals 14 residues. Trimming removed 1 base at V and 5 bases at J, with 11 bases between. Germline CDR1 MNHNS, CDR2 SASEGT. CDR3 amino acids: CASSEVIGDETQYF. In DNA form, the CDR3 reads TGTGCCAGCAGTGAAGTGATAGGGGACGAGACCCAGTACTTC.

In its sample, this clonotype was seen a few times. V gene TRBV6-1 combines with J gene TRBJ1-1, with a tentative D call TRBD1 (6 bases). This CDR3 spans 14 amino acids. Trimming stripped 6 bases from V and 3 bases from J, with 14 bases between. Looked up from germline, CDR1 is MNHNS and CDR2 is SASEGT. The CDR3 loop reads CASSQGLRDTEAFF. CDR3 nucleotide sequence: TGTGCCAGCAGCCAGGGGCTGAGGGACACTGAAGCTTTCTTT.

This clonotype was recorded at least ten times. The chain combines TRBV29-1 with TRBJ2-3; the D gene is possibly TRBD2 (6 bases). The CDR3 loop spans 14 amino acids. Germline CDR1 SQVTM, CDR2 ANQGSEA. The germline V and J ends were trimmed by 4 bases and 0 bases, with 11 bases remaining between them. The CDR3 here is CSVAPLASTDTQYF. CDR3 DNA sequence: TGCAGCGTTGCCCCACTAGCTAGCACAGATACGCAGTATTTT.

This clonotype was detected many times. At one of its ends the junction is not consistent with the germline gene, which may arise from a read error. The chain joins TRBV4-1 to TRBJ2-7; D might be TRBD1 (6 bases). Germline CDR1 reads MGHRA; CDR2 reads YSYEKL. The CDR3 loop spans 13 amino acids. This CDR3 is CASSLPGAYEQYF. Here the CDR3 DNA reads TGTGCCAGCAGTTTACCAGGGGCCTACGAGCAGTACTTC.

In its sample, this clonotype was seen many times. The J gene is TRBJ2-1, the V gene TRBV6-6; perhaps D is TRBD1 or TRBD2 (5 bases each). Germline V gene sequence: CDR1 MNHNY, CDR2 SVGAGI (reference sequence). The length of the CDR3 is 14 residues. Deletions cut 2 bases from V and 4 bases from J, with 9 bases between. The CDR3 DNA follows: TGTGCCAGCAGTTACAGGGACGGATACAATGAGCAGTTCTTC. Its translation is CASSYRDGYNEQFF.

The chain combines TRBV20-1 with TRBJ2-1; D is perhaps TRBD2 (5 bases). From germline, CDR1 is DFQATT and CDR2 SNEGSKA (reference sequence). This CDR3 spans 16 amino acids. V lost 0 bases, J lost 7 bases, and 19 bases lay in between. The CDR3 DNA follows: TGCAGTGCTAGAGATATAGAACACGGAGGCCTGAATGAGCAGTTCTTC. Translation gives CSARDIEHGGLNEQFF.

This clonotype was detected a few times. The genes are TRBV20-1 and TRBJ1-5, with 12 positions matching TRBD1. The CDR3 extends over 15 amino acids. Trimming at V came to 0 bases and at J to 6 bases, leaving 3 bases not matched to a gene. The germline gives CDR1 DFQATT, CDR2 SNEGSKA (reference sequence). CDR3 residues: CSARDGTGGSQPQHF. Here the CDR3 DNA reads TGCAGTGCTAGAGACGGGACAGGGGGCAGTCAGCCCCAGCATTTT.

On this clonotype: The junction departs from the called germline gene at one end, perhaps through a read error. The rearrangement links TRBV28 to TRBJ1-5; TRBD1 is a possible D gene (6 bases). Per the germline V gene, CDR1 is MDHEN and CDR2 is SYDVKM. The length of the CDR3 is 15 residues. The CDR3 nucleotides read TGCGCCATAAAGGCCAGGGGCGCTGGGAATCAGCCCCAGCATTTT. Translating gives CAIKARGAGNQPQHF.

There are many counts of this clonotype. This may stem from a read error, because a much larger clone lies one nucleotide away. The gene calls are TRBV20-1 and TRBJ2-6, with D perhaps being TRBD1 or TRBD2 (5 bases each). Germline CDR1 reads DFQATT; CDR2 reads SNEGSKA (reference sequence). The CDR3 is 15 residues long. CDR3 residues: CSADGTPSGANVRTF. In DNA form, the CDR3 reads TGCAGTGCGGACGGGACCCCCTCTGGGGCCAACGTCCGGACTTTC.

This clonotype came up a few times. The V call is TRBV27, the J call TRBJ2-5, with TRBD2 matching 10 bases. V lost 4 bases, J lost 5 bases, and 4 bases stayed unmatched. Germline CDR1 MNHEY, CDR2 SMNVEV (reference sequence). The CDR3 runs 14 residues. This CDR3 is CASSSSGGAETQYF. The CDR3 DNA reads as TGTGCCAGCAGTTCGAGCGGGGGGGCTGAGACCCAGTACTTC.

This chain uses TRBV15 with TRBJ2-4, with unresolved D. The end of the DNA fits TRBJ2-7 better, so the J call may be wrong. Germline V lookup: CDR1 LNHNV, CDR2 YYDKDF (reference sequence). This CDR3 region has 13 residues. The CDR3: CATSRGSVNEQYF. The CDR3 coding sequence is TGTGCCACCAGCAGAGGGTCAGTGAACGAGCAGTACTTC.

This clonotype was seen at least ten times. The chain combines TRBV7-2 with TRBJ1-2, with TRBD1 as a possible D gene (5 bases). Germline V gives CDR1 SGHTA, CDR2 FQGNSA. This CDR3 has 13 residues. V was pared by 5 bases and J by 3 bases, with 10 bases between. The CDR3 bases are TGTGCCAGCAGCATAGGGACGGACTATGGCTACACCTTC. As protein: CASSIGTDYGYTF.

This clonotype was observed a few times. The V call is TRBV7-9, the J call TRBJ1-6; TRBD1 agrees at 10 bases. CDR3 length: 15 amino acids. J gave up 10 bases and V 0 bases, and 3 bases lay outside the gene matches. Germline CDR1 and CDR2: SEHNR and FQNEAQ (reference sequence). CDR3 coding DNA: TGTGCCAGCAGCTTAGCAGGACAGGGGGAGTCACCCCTCCACTTT. Protein sequence: CASSLAGQGESPLHF.

Concerning this clonotype itself: This sequence may be a read error, since a much larger clone differs from it by one base. The chain couples TRBV4-1 to TRBJ2-1, with D maybe TRBD1 (5 bases). The better agreement between TRBJ2-7 and the DNA end casts doubt on the J call. Germline CDR1 reads MGHRA; CDR2 reads YSYEKL. This CDR3 spans 14 amino acids. CDR3 residues: CASSPDRTYNEQYF. The CDR3 nucleotides are TGCGCCAGCAGCCCCGACAGAACCTACAATGAGCAGTACTTC.